This T cell receptor beta chain was recovered during a study of blood T cell repertoires in COVID-19. Study at large: The analysed material was cDNA or gDNA that came from T cells, B-cell-depleted T cells, or PBMCs.

Libraries were prepared by immunoSEQ multiplex PCR; TCRdb keeps only in-frame clonotypes and omits some of them. Among approximately 32,000 clones listed, about nine tenths were seen once. The clonotype originates from a man between 60 and 75 years old with acute or convalescent COVID-19. The source material was peripheral blood.

Here the CDR3 reads CASSLVGGIGLGTDTQYF. The CDR3 DNA is TGTGCCAGCAGCTTGGTCGGGGGAATTGGACTAGGCACAGATACGCAGTATTTT. The chain employs TRBV5-8 and TRBJ2-3, with TRBD2 matching 7 bases. This CDR3 has 18 residues. Germline CDR1 reads SGHTS; CDR2 reads YDEGEE. V lost 0 bases, J lost 1 base, and 11 bases stayed unmatched.